These 22 T cell receptor beta chains originate from one sample sequenced in a study of blood T cell repertoires in COVID-19. TCRdb's copy holds only in-frame clones and misses some; the assay was immunoSEQ multiplex PCR. The top ten clones hold 40% to 55% of a sample with around 47,000 clones, roughly 80% of them seen once. Sequenced: peripheral blood. The receptor set was obtained from a human donor in a cohort sampled during active COVID-19.

This clone was observed a single time. The chain links TRBV6-5 to TRBJ1-2; D is unclear. Trimming stripped 6 bases from V and 5 bases from J, with 7 bases between. Germline loops: CDR1 MNHEY, CDR2 SVGAGI. The CDR3 consists of 11 residues. The CDR3 protein is CASRSEYGYTF. In DNA, the CDR3 is TGTGCCAGCAGATCCGAGTATGGCTACACCTTC.

This chain uses TRBV19 with TRBJ2-3, with 12 bases aligning to TRBD2. Germline V lookup: CDR1 LNHDA, CDR2 SQIVND (reference sequence). The length of the CDR3 is 16 residues. V lost 3 bases to trimming and J lost 4 bases; unmatched junction nucleotides: 5. CDR3 sequence reads: CASSIPSGGAADTQYF. The CDR3 nucleotides read TGTGCCAGTAGTATCCCTAGCGGGGGGGCCGCAGATACGCAGTATTTT.

The chain joins TRBV14 to TRBJ1-6, with D hard to call. CDR1 and CDR2 from the germline V gene are SGHDN and FVKESK. Deletions cut 7 bases from V and 7 bases from J, with 11 bases between. CDR3 length: 13 residues. CDR3 DNA: TGTGCCAGCAACCGGTTTGCCAATTCACCCCTCCACTTT. Protein product: CASNRFANSPLHF.

The V gene is TRBV6-4, the J gene TRBJ1-5; no clear D gene. The CDR3 is 13 residues long. The germline V gene encodes CDR1 MRHNA and CDR2 SNTAGT. The V and J ends lost 6 bases and 4 bases respectively, with 10 bases between them. The CDR3 spells CASSVTGNQPQHF. CDR3 DNA sequence: TGTGCCAGCAGCGTTACGGGGAATCAGCCCCAGCATTTT.

This clone was found once. V is TRBV3-1 (or the pseudogene TRBV3-2) and J is TRBJ1-6; D gene unclear. V shed 0 bases and J shed 7 bases, with 10 bases lying between them. Germline CDR1 is LGHDT and CDR2 is YNNKEL (reference sequence). This CDR3 has 15 amino acids. As DNA, the CDR3 is TGTGCCAGCAGCCAAGAGCATTCGGTGAATTCACCCCTCCACTTT. It yields the protein CASSQEHSVNSPLHF.

V gene TRBV4-2 combines with J gene TRBJ1-3, with unresolved D. Germline loops: CDR1 LGHNA, CDR2 YNFKEQ. This CDR3 spans 17 amino acids. Trimming removed 0 bases at V and 0 bases at J, with 12 bases between. The CDR3 spells CASSQDLLAGSGNTIYF. CDR3 coding DNA: TGTGCCAGCAGCCAAGATCTCTTGGCAGGCTCTGGAAACACCATATATTTT.

The chain recombines TRBV7-9 with TRBJ2-3; possible D gene TRBD1, 7 bases. The germline V gene has CDR1 SEHNR and CDR2 FQNEAQ (reference sequence). V was cut by 5 bases and J by 1 base, with 19 bases left in between. The CDR3 totals 17 residues. The CDR3 DNA follows: TGTGCCAGCAGCCGACCTACCCTCAGGGGGGGCACAGATACGCAGTATTTT. Amino acids: CASSRPTLRGGTDTQYF.

The chain is built from TRBV28 and TRBJ1-2; a possible D gene is TRBD1 (5 bases). The CDR3 consists of 17 residues. Trimming took 8 bases from V and 3 from J, leaving 25 bases between them. Germline CDR1 MDHEN, CDR2 SYDVKM. CDR3 region: CASHYGGGGIYDYGYTF. The DNA of the CDR3 is TGTGCCAGCCATTACGGCGGGGGGGGGATATACGACTATGGCTACACCTTC.

This chain links TRBV6-5 with TRBJ1-6; D unclear. This CDR3 region has 13 residues. Germline CDR1 is MNHEY and CDR2 is SVGAGI. The ends were cut back, 6 bases at V and 6 bases at J, with 9 bases in the middle. In DNA form, the CDR3 reads TGTGCCAGCAGCGTAGAAAGTAATTCACCCCTCCACTTT. Its translation is CASSVESNSPLHF.

This clone came up once. The chain has TRBV19 and TRBJ2-1; 8 bases agree with TRBD2. Germline CDR1 and CDR2: LNHDA and SQIVND (reference sequence). This CDR3 is built from 16 residues. The V and J ends lost 6 bases and 6 bases, in that order; junction bases with no gene match: 13. DNA of the CDR3: TGTGCCAGTAGCCTCTACCCCCGGGGGGGCCCCAATGAGCAGTTCTTC. It translates to CASSLYPRGGPNEQFF.

This clone was picked up one time. DNA of the CDR3: TGCGCCAGCAGCTTTGAAACTAGGCGTGAGCAGTTCTTC. Encoded protein: CASSFETRREQFF. The V and J genes are TRBV5-1 and TRBJ2-1; weak D call: TRBD2 (5 bases). The CDR3 runs 13 residues. Germline lookup yields CDR1 SGHRS and CDR2 YFSETQ. V lost 2 bases, J lost 9 bases, and 12 bases lay in between.

CDR3 region: CASSLYTGNTEAFF. CDR3 DNA sequence: TGTGCCAGCAGCTTATACACAGGGAACACTGAAGCTTTCTTT. The chain joins TRBV11-2 to TRBJ1-1; weak D call: TRBD1 (5 bases). In germline, CDR1 is SGHAT, CDR2 FQNNGV. V lost 2 bases, J lost 1 base, and 8 bases lay in between. This CDR3 comprises 14 residues.

This chain joins TRBV6-5 and TRBJ1-1; tentatively, D is TRBD1 (5 bases). From germline, CDR1 is MNHEY and CDR2 SVGAGI. Trimming took 6 bases from V and 1 from J, leaving 15 bases between them. The CDR3 has 15 residues. The CDR3 coding sequence is TGTGCCAGCAGCACGGGACTCTTTCAGAACACTGAAGCTTTCTTT. Translated: CASSTGLFQNTEAFF.

The chain has TRBV4-1 and TRBJ1-4; TRBD1 matches 7 bases. V trimming: 9 bases; J trimming: 6 bases; junction bases outside the gene matches: 7. Germline-derived CDR1 and CDR2 are MGHRA and YSYEKL. This CDR3 comprises 13 residues. CDR3 sequence: CASKTGADEKLFF. The CDR3 bases are TGCGCCAGTAAAACAGGGGCCGATGAAAAACTGTTTTTT.

V usage is TRBV3-1 (or the pseudogene TRBV3-2) and J usage is TRBJ2-3; no clear D. Germline V gene data show CDR1 as LGHDT and CDR2 as YNNKEL (reference sequence). The CDR3 loop spans 11 amino acids. Trimming removed 4 bases at V and 8 bases at J, with 7 bases between. CDR3 DNA sequence: TGTGCCAGCAGCCTAGCCAGTACGCAGTATTTT. It yields the protein CASSLASTQYF.

The V and J genes are TRBV12-5 and TRBJ1-1, with 7 bases lining up with TRBD1. Germline CDR1 reads LGHNT; CDR2 reads FRNRAP. Trimming took 6 bases from V and 4 from J; bases not matched to a gene: 17. The CDR3 loop spans 17 amino acids. The CDR3 loop is CASGLTFQGVGGTEAFF. The CDR3 nucleotides read TGTGCTAGTGGACTCACCTTTCAGGGGGTAGGGGGCACTGAAGCTTTCTTT.

The rearrangement links TRBV4-1 to TRBJ1-5; 8 positions agree with TRBD1. The CDR3 contains 14 residues. Unmatched junction bases numbered 5, after V lost 8 bases and J lost 2 bases. CDR1 and CDR2 (germline): MGHRA, YSYEKL. As DNA, the CDR3 is TGCGCCAGCGGACAGGGTCGGGGCAATCAGCCCCAGCATTTT. Translation gives CASGQGRGNQPQHF.

This chain joins TRBV4-3 and TRBJ1-4; no firm D call. Germline CDR1 reads LGHNA; CDR2 reads YSLEER. The V end was cut by 3 bases, the J end by 5 bases, with 13 bases between. This CDR3 contains 15 residues. As DNA, the CDR3 is TGCGCCAGCAGCCATGTAGGGAGGGTGAATGAAAAACTGTTTTTT. Its protein is CASSHVGRVNEKLFF.

CDR3 sequence (DNA): TGTGCCAGCAGCCAGGACGCGGGACTCCGCACAGATACGCAGTATTTT. Protein sequence: CASSQDAGLRTDTQYF. The rearrangement joins TRBV14 to TRBJ2-3, with a weak D call TRBD2 (6 bases). The CDR3 has 16 residues. In germline, CDR1 is SGHDN, CDR2 FVKESK. V lost 3 bases to trimming and J lost 1 base, with 14 bases between them. Full variable domain (missing parts from reference TRBV14 and TRBJ2-3): EAGVTQFPSHSVIEKGQTVTLRCDPISGHDNLYWYRRVMGKEIKFLLHFVKESKQDESGMPNNRFLAERTGGTYSTLKVQPAELEDSGVYFCASSQDAGLRTDTQYFGPGTRLTVL.

The chain links TRBV18 to TRBJ1-1; D gene unclear. The CDR3 is made up of 12 amino acids. V lost 3 bases and J lost 6, with 8 bases in between. Germline CDR1 KGHSH, CDR2 LQKENI. The CDR3 DNA is TGTGCCAGCTCACCTATATTATCTGAAGCTTTCTTT. This codes for CASSPILSEAFF.

This rearrangement joins TRBV2 to TRBJ2-3; a weak D match, TRBD2 (6 bases). This CDR3 has 12 residues. Per germline, CDR1 SNHLY and CDR2 FYNNEI. Trimming pared 3 bases from V and 9 bases from J, leaving 10 bases between. The DNA of the CDR3 is TGTGCCAGCAGTGATGGGAGGCCCACGCAGTATTTT. Protein sequence: CASSDGRPTQYF.

V is TRBV19 and J is TRBJ2-5, with 9 bases matching TRBD2. CDR1 and CDR2 from the germline V gene are LNHDA and SQIVND (reference sequence). The CDR3 has 15 residues. J gave up 4 bases and V 3 bases, and 6 bases lay outside the gene matches. The CDR3 protein is CASSIFGGGAETQYF. Here the CDR3 DNA reads TGTGCCAGTAGTATCTTCGGCGGGGGGGCAGAGACCCAGTACTTC. Full variable domain (outside the CDR3, taken from reference TRBV19 and TRBJ2-5): DGGITQSPKYLFRKEGQNVTLSCEQNLNHDAMYWYRQDPGQGLRLIYYSQIVNDFQKGDIAEGYSVSREKKESFPLTVTSAQKNPTAFYLCASSIFGGGAETQYFGPGTRLLVL.